This TCR beta chain derives from a study of low-dose radiotherapy and immunotherapy resistance in tumors. On the study more broadly: Members of Cohort 1 were treated with 0.5 Gy per fraction every 2 weeks. The prescribed total PTV dose was 6.5 Gy. Daily, from cycle 1 day 1 and for four cycles, patients took oral aspirin 300 mg.

The time point: before trial treatment. Alpha- and beta-chain coverage of first-strand cDNA came from TRAV- and TRBV-specific primers. Using a constant-region primer together with a V-primer adapter, TCRs were subjected to roughly 18 PCR cycles of amplification. Amplification of the isolated mRNA used in vitro transcription. One entry per CDR3 protein results from TCRdb running MiXCR on the reads. The data contain nearly 95,000 distinct CDR3 sequences, just under 9.5% of them singletons. This CDR3 comprises 15 residues. The J segment lost 6 bases and the V segment lost 3 bases, leaving 9 bases of the junction unmatched. The germline gives CDR1 SNHLY, CDR2 FYNNEI. In its sample, this clonotype was seen many times.

The chain carries TRBV2 and TRBJ2-5, with 8 bases aligning to TRBD2. This TCR was recovered from a male donor with prostate cancer. This sample comprised PBMCs, obtained before treatment. This CDR3 is CASSDNSGILKTQYF. In DNA, the CDR3 is TGTGCCAGCAGTGATAATAGCGGGATTTTGAAGACCCAGTACTTC. The variable domain in full, with the rest retrieved from reference TRBV2 and TRBJ2-5, is EPEVTQTPSHQVTQMGQEVILRCVPISNHLYFYWYRQILGQKVEFLVSFYNNEISEKSEIFDDQFSVERPDGSNFTLKIRSTKLEDSAMYFCASSDNSGILKTQYFGPGTRLLVL.